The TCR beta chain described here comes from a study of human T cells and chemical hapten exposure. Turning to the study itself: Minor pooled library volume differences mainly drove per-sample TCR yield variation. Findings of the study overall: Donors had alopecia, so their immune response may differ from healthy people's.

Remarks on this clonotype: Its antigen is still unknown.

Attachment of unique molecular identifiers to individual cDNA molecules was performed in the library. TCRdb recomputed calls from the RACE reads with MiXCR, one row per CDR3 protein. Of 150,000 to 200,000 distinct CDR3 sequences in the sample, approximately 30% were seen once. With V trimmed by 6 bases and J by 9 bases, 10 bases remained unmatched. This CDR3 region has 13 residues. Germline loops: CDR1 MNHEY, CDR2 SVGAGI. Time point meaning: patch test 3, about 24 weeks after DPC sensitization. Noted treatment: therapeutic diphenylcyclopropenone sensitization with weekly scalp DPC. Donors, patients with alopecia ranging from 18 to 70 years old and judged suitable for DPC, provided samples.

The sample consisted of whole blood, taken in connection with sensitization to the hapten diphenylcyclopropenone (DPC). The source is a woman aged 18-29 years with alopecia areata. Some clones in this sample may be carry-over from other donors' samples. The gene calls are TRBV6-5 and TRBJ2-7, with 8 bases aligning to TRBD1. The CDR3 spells CASSRGTGERQYF. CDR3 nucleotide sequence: TGTGCCAGCAGCCGCGGGACAGGAGAGAGGCAGTACTTC.